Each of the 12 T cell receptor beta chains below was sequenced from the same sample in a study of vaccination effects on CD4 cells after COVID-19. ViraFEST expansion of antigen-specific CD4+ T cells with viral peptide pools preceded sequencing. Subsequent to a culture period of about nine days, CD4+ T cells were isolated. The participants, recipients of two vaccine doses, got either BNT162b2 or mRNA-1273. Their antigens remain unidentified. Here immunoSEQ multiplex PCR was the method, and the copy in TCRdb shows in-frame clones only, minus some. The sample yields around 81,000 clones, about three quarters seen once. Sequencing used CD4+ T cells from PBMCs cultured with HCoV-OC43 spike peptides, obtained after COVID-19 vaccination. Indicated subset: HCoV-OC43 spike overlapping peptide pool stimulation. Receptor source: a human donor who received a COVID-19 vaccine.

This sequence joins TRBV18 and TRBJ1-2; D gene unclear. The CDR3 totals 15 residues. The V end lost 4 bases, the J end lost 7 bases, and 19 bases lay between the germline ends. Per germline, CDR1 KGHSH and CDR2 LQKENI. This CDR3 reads CASSLGRGRESGYTF. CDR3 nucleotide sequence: TGTGCCAGCTCACTAGGACGGGGTAGGGAGTCTGGCTACACCTTC.

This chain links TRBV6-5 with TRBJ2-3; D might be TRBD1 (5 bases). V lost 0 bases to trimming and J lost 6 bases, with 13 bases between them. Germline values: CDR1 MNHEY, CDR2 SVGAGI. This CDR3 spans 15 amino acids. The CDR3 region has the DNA TGTGCCAGCAGTTACTCAGGGGTTTGGGGTGATACGCAGTATTTT. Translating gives CASSYSGVWGDTQYF.

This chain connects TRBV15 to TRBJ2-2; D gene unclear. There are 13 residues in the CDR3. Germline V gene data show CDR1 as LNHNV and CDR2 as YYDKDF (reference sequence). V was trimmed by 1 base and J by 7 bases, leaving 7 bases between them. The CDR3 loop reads CATSRVLGGELFF. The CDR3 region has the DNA TGTGCCACCAGCAGAGTCTTAGGCGGGGAGCTGTTTTTT. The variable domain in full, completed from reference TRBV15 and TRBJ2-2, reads DAMVIQNPRYQVTQFGKPVTLSCSQTLNHNVMYWYQQKSSQAPKLLFHYYDKDFNNEADTPDNFQSRRPNTSFCFLDIRSPGLGDTAMYLCATSRVLGGELFFGEGSRLTVL.

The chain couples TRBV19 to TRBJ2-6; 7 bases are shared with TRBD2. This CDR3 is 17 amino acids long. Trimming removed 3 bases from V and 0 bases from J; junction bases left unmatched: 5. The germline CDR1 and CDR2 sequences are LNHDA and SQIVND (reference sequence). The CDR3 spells CASSMRERSSGANVLTF. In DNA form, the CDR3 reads TGTGCCAGTAGTATGCGGGAGAGAAGCTCTGGGGCCAACGTCCTGACTTTC.

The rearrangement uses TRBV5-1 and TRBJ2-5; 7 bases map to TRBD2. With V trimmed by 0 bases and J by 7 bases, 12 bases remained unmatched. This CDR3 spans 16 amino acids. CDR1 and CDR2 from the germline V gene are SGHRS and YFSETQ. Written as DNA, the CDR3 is TGCGCCAGCAGCTTGGTTGGAGGGAGGGCCCTCGGGACCCAGTACTTC. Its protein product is CASSLVGGRALGTQYF. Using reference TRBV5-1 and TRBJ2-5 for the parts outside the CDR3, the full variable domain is KAGVTQTPRYLIKTRGQQVTLSCSPISGHRSVSWYQQTPGQGLQFLFEYFSETQRNKGNFPGRFSGRQFSNSRSEMNVSTLELGDSALYLCASSLVGGRALGTQYFGPGTRLLVL.

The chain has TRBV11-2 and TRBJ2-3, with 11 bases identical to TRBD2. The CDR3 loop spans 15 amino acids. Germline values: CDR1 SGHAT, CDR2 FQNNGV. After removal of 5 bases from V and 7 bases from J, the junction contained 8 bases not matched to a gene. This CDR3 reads CASSRIAGGLYTQYF. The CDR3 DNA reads TGTGCCAGCAGCCGCATAGCGGGGGGGTTATATACGCAGTATTTT.

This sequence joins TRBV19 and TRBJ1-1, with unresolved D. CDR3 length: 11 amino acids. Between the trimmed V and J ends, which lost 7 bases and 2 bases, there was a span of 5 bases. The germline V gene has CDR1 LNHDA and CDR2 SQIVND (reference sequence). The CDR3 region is CASKENTEAFF. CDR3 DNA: TGTGCCAGTAAAGAAAACACTGAAGCTTTCTTT.

CDR3 nucleotide sequence: TGTGCCAGCAGCTTAGAGACAGGGATTAACAATGAGCAGTTCTTC. Amino acid sequence: CASSLETGINNEQFF. The rearrangement uses TRBV5-6 and TRBJ2-1; 7 bases align to TRBD1. Germline V CDR1 and CDR2: SGHDT, YYEEEE. With V trimmed by 2 bases and J by 5 bases, 7 bases remained unmatched. This CDR3 has 15 residues.

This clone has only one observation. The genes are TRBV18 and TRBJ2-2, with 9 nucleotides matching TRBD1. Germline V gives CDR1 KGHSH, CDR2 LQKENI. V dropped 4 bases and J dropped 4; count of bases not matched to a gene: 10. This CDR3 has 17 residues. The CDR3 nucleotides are TGTGCCAGCTCACTAAATCCCGGGACAGGGACCACCGGGGAGCTGTTTTTT. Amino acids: CASSLNPGTGTTGELFF. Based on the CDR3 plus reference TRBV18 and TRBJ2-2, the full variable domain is NAGVMQNPRHLVRRRGQEARLRCSPMKGHSHVYWYRQLPEEGLKFMVYLQKENIIDESGMPKERFSAEFPKEGPSILRIQQVVRGDSAAYFCASSLNPGTGTTGELFFGEGSRLTVL.

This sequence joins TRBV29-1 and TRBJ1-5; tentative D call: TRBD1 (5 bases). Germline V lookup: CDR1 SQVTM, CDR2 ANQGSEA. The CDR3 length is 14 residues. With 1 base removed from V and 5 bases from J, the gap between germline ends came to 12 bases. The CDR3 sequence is CSVEVGQGDQPQHF. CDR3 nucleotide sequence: TGCAGCGTTGAAGTTGGGCAGGGCGATCAGCCCCAGCATTTT.

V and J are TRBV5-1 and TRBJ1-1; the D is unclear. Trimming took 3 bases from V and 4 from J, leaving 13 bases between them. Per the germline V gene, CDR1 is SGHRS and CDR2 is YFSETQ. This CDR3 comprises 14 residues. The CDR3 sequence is CASSSLEGSTEAFF. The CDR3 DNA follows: TGCGCCAGCAGCTCCCTCGAGGGCAGCACTGAAGCTTTCTTT.

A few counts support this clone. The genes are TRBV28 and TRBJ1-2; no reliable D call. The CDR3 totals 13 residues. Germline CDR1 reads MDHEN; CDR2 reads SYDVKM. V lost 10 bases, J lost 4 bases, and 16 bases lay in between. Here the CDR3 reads CAIDPSGSYGYTF. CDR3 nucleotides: TGTGCCATCGACCCATCCGGGTCCTATGGCTACACCTTC.